Listed below are T cell receptor beta chains from one sample, sequenced in a study of chemoradiotherapy in HPV16-positive cancers. The data were produced by immunoSEQ multiplex PCR, yet TCRdb's version contains in-frame clones alone and is incomplete. Of 4,000 to 5,500 clones in the sample, roughly 93% are singletons; the top ten hold about 4.3%. The sample was gathered from a patient who underwent chemoradiotherapy. Receptors originate from a human donor with HPV-associated anogenital cancer. CDR3s include the opening cysteine and the closing phenylalanine or tryptophan.

v_call	cdr3_length	j_call	cdr3_aa
TRBV9	15	TRBJ1-1	CASSPRRTGKDEAFF
TRBV6-4	14	TRBJ1-1	CASRLRQGGTEAFF
TRBV27	15	TRBJ1-3	CASSLSQGAGNTIYF
TRBV14	17	TRBJ2-2	CASSQRISYRSTGELFF
TRBV7-3	16	TRBJ2-5	CASSLEGGAGQETQYF
TRBV18	15	TRBJ1-5	CASSTGALSNQPQHF
TRBV12-5	16	TRBJ2-3	CASDIGVTRSTDTQYF
TRBV18	15	TRBJ1-4	CASSPVGSGYEKLFF
TRBV12-5	14	TRBJ2-3	CASGAGGRTDTQYF
TRBV19	15	TRBJ1-4	CASGQKGGHGEKLFF
TRBV7-9	12	TRBJ2-7	CASSFLGGEQYF
TRBV6-4	13	TRBJ2-1	CASSDSNHNEQFF
TRBV7-2	12	TRBJ2-1	CASSPQGNEQFF
TRBV4-2	13	TRBJ1-2	CASSPLGNYGYTF
TRBV10-2	13	TRBJ1-1	CASSPGPNREAFF
TRBV7-2	13	TRBJ2-2	CASSLQLAGELFF
TRBV5-1	15	TRBJ1-1	CASSLAGTMNTEAFF
TRBV27	14	TRBJ2-1	CASSFTSGGIEQFF
TRBV5-1	16	TRBJ2-5	CASSLEIAGGWETQYF
TRBV7-9	19	TRBJ2-5	CASSLAALRAGGNSETQYF
TRBV9	13	TRBJ1-4	CASSVGQDEKLFF
TRBV2	15	TRBJ2-2	CASSAGQIAPGELFF
TRBV19	14	TRBJ2-1	CASSTGSDYNEQFF
TRBV29-1	14	TRBJ1-2	CSVEDPTGAYGYTF
TRBV5-1	15	TRBJ1-4	CASSLVGADGEKLFF
TRBV10-1	14	TRBJ1-1	CAPLGKGPNTEAFF
TRBV2	16	TRBJ2-1	CASSLVAGGQWNEQFF
TRBV10-3	13	TRBJ1-5	CAISDGAAWPQHF
TRBV7-9	17	TRBJ1-1	CASSLFVRQLENTEAFF
TRBV6-5	15	TRBJ2-1	CASSYSGIGGVEQFF
TRBV4-3	15	TRBJ2-1	CASSQDRSPYNEQFF
TRBV6-5	14	TRBJ1-4	CASSLGDSGEKLFF
TRBV7-6	17	TRBJ1-4	CASSPRRMTGASEKLFF
TRBV16	14	TRBJ1-1	CASSQFGPNTEAFF
TRBV7-2	15	TRBJ1-5	CASSSSTLQGQPQHF
TRBV4-3	16	TRBJ1-5	CASSQDLFESNQPQHF
TRBV7-2	15	TRBJ2-7	CASSPDVTGGYEQYF
TRBV7-3	17	TRBJ2-1	CASSLVSGAPNNNEQFF
TRBV20-1	11	TRBJ2-7	CSAPQGYEQYF
TRBV5-1	14	TRBJ1-4	CASTPGTLNEKLFF
TRBV19	15	TRBJ1-2	CASSIGGTGPHGYTF
TRBV7-3	15	TRBJ2-1	CASSPQAGPYNEQFF
TRBV27	17	TRBJ2-1	CASSPGGVAHSYNEQFF
TRBV15	16	TRBJ2-7	CATSRRFERLDDEQYF
TRBV5-1	18	TRBJ2-6	CASSLAVTASSGANVLTF
TRBV2	13	TRBJ1-1	CASSAGQNTEAFF
TRBV6-1	14	TRBJ1-2	CASRSRAVHYGYTF
TRBV2	14	TRBJ1-2	CASSEGDRPYGYTF
TRBV19	14	TRBJ2-1	CASRHSGAYNEQFF
TRBV2	14	TRBJ1-2	CASSGDRGNYGYTF
TRBV29-1	12	TRBJ1-2	CSAPGTYYGYTF
TRBV5-4	15	TRBJ2-7	CASSLEPLAGYEQYF
TRBV2	13	TRBJ2-7	CASSDQTAHEQYF
TRBV6-6	15	TRBJ2-7	CASSYSTGMPYEQYF